One and the same sample provided the 10 T cell receptor beta chains below, sequenced in a study of human T cells and chemical hapten exposure. TCRdb independently ran MiXCR on the RACE reads; one entry per CDR3 protein. The sample has some 380,000 distinct CDR3 sequences, 4% to 5.5% seen once. Time point specified: patch test 1, 2 weeks after DPC sensitization. Specified treatment: therapeutic diphenylcyclopropenone sensitization with weekly scalp DPC. Here the sequenced sample was whole blood, taken in connection with sensitization to the hapten diphenylcyclopropenone (DPC). These receptors originate from a woman aged 50 to 60 with alopecia areata. Some clones in this sample may be carry-over from other donors' samples.

This clonotype was seen many times. The chain joins TRBV29-1 to TRBJ1-2; 10 nucleotides match TRBD1. Losses at the gene ends were 3 bases for V and 6 bases for J; bases not matched to a gene: 7. CDR3 length equals 14 residues. Germline V CDR1 and CDR2: SQVTM, ANQGSEA. Here the CDR3 reads CSVDPGTGVDGYTF. The CDR3 coding sequence is TGCAGCGTTGACCCCGGGACAGGGGTCGATGGCTACACCTTC.

This clonotype appeared a single time. The CDR3 DNA reads as TGTGCCAGCAGCATCGAGGGGGGAGGGGACTACAATGAGCAGTACTTC. Its translation: CASSIEGGGDYNEQYF. The V call is TRBV21-1, the J call TRBJ2-1; the table's D call, TRBD2, has no DNA check behind it. The J call may be in error: the DNA end matches TRBJ2-7 better. TRBV21-1 is labeled a pseudogene. The CDR3 totals 16 residues.

This clonotype was detected a few times. One junction end does not reproduce the germline sequence, and a read error may be involved. The chain couples TRBV28 to TRBJ2-2; D uncertain. The CDR3 is 13 residues long. Germline values: CDR1 MDHEN, CDR2 SYDVKM. As DNA, the CDR3 is TGCATGGTCGAGTGGCGTACCACCGGGGAGCTGTTTTTT. Its translation: CMVEWRTTGELFF.

This clonotype was seen a handful of times. CDR3 region: CASSFERDTQYF. The CDR3 DNA sequence: TGTGCCAGCAGTTTCGAGAGGGATACGCAGTATTTT. The chain uses TRBV28 and TRBJ2-3; D remains unclear. CDR1 is MDHEN and CDR2 is SYDVKM in the germline V gene. The CDR3 is 12 residues long. With 3 bases removed from V and 6 bases from J, the gap between germline ends came to 7 bases.

The chain carries TRBV21-1 and TRBJ1-6; TRBD1 is taken as the D call from the table, unchecked against the DNA. TRBV21-1 is assigned pseudogene status. This CDR3 contains 15 residues. CDR3 amino acids: CASNDRETYNSPLHF. The DNA for the CDR3 is TGTGCCAGCAACGACAGGGAAACGTATAATTCACCCCTCCACTTT.

This clonotype occurred many times. V gene TRBV5-1 combines with J gene TRBJ2-5; tentatively, D is TRBD2 (6 bases). The CDR3 consists of 14 residues. Germline lookup yields CDR1 SGHRS and CDR2 YFSETQ. With 4 bases removed from V and 2 bases from J, the gap between germline ends came to 12 bases. CDR3 residues: CASSTGTPQETQYF. DNA for the CDR3: TGCGCCAGCAGCACCGGGACTCCTCAAGAGACCCAGTACTTC.

Here the CDR3 reads CASSQQGHSNQPQHF. In nucleotides, the CDR3 is TGTGCCAGCAGCCAACAGGGGCATAGCAATCAGCCCCAGCATTTT. The chain combines TRBV5-6 with TRBJ1-5, with 7 nucleotides matching TRBD1. With 4 bases clipped from V and 0 bases from J, the junction kept 4 bases outside the gene matches. Per the germline V gene, CDR1 is SGHDT and CDR2 is YYEEEE. This CDR3 is built from 15 residues.

The J gene is TRBJ1-4, the V gene TRBV5-1; possibly TRBD1 for D (5 bases). Trimming removed 4 bases at V and 0 bases at J, with 10 bases between. The CDR3 has 15 residues. In germline, CDR1 is SGHRS, CDR2 YFSETQ. DNA of the CDR3: TGCGCCAGCAGCAGGGACCGTGCAACTAATGAAAAACTGTTTTTT. This gives the protein CASSRDRATNEKLFF.

This clonotype was picked up many times. V is TRBV20-1 and J is TRBJ2-3; D is perhaps TRBD2 (6 bases). Trimming removed 5 bases from V and 3 bases from J, with 9 bases in between. Germline CDR1 DFQATT, CDR2 SNEGSKA (reference sequence). The CDR3 has 12 residues. The CDR3 DNA reads as TGCAGTGCTGACGGGAGTACAGATACGCAGTATTTT. Translated: CSADGSTDTQYF.

The chain links TRBV5-1 to TRBJ2-3; D possibly corresponds to TRBD1 (6 bases). The ends were cut back, 4 bases at V and 0 bases at J, with 15 bases in the middle. Germline V lookup: CDR1 SGHRS, CDR2 YFSETQ. CDR3 length: 16 amino acids. CDR3 nucleotides: TGCGCCAGCAGCCCCCGGACAGTTCCTAGCACAGATACGCAGTATTTT. Encoded protein: CASSPRTVPSTDTQYF.